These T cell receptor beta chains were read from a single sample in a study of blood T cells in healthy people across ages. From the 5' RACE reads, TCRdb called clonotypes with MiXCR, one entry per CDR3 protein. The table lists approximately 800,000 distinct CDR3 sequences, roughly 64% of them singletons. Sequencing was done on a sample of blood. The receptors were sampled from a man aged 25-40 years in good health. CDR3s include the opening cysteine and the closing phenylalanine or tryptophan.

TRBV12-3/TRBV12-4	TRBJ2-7	CASGSLEGAFSYEQYF
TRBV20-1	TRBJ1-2	CSARARNYGYTF
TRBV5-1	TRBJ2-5	CASSGDNYQETQYF
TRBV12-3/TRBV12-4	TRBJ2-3	CASSPHLTSASTDTQYF
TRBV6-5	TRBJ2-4	CASTAKNIQYF
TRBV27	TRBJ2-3	CASSLPSGRARDTQYF
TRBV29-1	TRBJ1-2	CSVGDRSYGYTF
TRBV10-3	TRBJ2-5	CATQGDQETQYF
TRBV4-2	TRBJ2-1	CASSQGVGTGGLNEQFF
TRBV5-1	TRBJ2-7	CASSSWMDYEQYF
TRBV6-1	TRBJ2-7	CASKSRGSNYEQYF
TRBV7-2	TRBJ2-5	CASRSSGKETQYF
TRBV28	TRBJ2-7	CATPKLWVKLSYEQYF
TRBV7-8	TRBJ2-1	CASSLATGASWKNEQFF
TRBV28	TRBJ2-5	CASRLAGEQETQYF
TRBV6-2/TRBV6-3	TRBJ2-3	CASKQADTQYF
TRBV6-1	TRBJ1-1	CASSEGQAMGAFF
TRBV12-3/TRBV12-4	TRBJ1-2	CASSFSGEYGYTF
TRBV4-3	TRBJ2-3	CASSQELGTGSTDTQYF
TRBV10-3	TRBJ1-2	CATRVRGANYGYTF
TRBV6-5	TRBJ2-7	CASSYAFPAGGPSDEQYF
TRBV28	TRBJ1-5	CASSEDRVIVQPQHF
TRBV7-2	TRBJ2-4	CASSLGAGVDEQYF
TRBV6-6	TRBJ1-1	CASSMAGETEAFF
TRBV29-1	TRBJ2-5	CSVERGETQYF
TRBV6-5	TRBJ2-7	CASSLLSGEKYF
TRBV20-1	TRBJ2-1	CSANPRLAGRNEQFF
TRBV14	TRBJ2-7	CASVHLVGEQYF
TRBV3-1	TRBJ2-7	CASSQDTGFRTRSSYYEQYF
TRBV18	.	CASRLGDEQYF
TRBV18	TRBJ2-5	CASSPERDRHQETQYF
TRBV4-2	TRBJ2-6	CASSQGQTGANVLTF
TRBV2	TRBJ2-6	CASSPSFGSGANVLTF
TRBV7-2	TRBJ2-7	CASSPSGITSYEQYF
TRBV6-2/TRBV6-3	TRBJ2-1	CASSYGPLARQFF
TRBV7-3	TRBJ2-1	CASSPRRSANEQFF
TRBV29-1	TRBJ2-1	CSVEDSYNEQFF
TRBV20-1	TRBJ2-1	CSARAFGRAYNEQFF
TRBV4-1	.	CASSQGTSGVYEQYF
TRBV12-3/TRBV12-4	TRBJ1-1	CANKAGGTNTEAFF
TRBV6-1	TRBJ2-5	CASRERTFSGGTQYF
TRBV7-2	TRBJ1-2	CASSLDGRGHGYTF
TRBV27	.	CASSLNSFLTYEQYF
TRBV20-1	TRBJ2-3	CSARGILDTQYF
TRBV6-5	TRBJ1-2	CASSYSTGQGLIYTF